This is a list of T cell receptor beta chains from one sample in a study of blood T cell repertoires in COVID-19. Some clones are missing from TCRdb's copy, which holds only in-frame ones; the method was immunoSEQ multiplex PCR. The data contain over 250,000 clones, approximately 90% of them seen just once; the ten biggest clones take up 2%. The sequenced sample consisted of PBMCs or T cells enriched from blood (not recorded which). These receptors originate from a woman in her sixties or seventies in a cohort exposed to, infected with or recovered from COVID-19 (not recorded which). The CDR3 runs from the conserved cysteine through the conserved F or W. Fields, in order: clone size, D gene, CDR3 length, V gene, J gene, CDR3 protein, CDR3 DNA. A D gene is named only where the DNA matches it firmly. Some rows mark clone size as missing; the rest say once, few, many or name a class of expanded clone.

>once|TRBD1|17|TRBV19|TRBJ1-5
CASMRDRGTMLSQPQHF
TGTGCCAGCATGCGGGACAGGGGGACCATGTTGAGTCAGCCCCAGCATTTT
>-|-|17|TRBV7-3|TRBJ1-3
CASSPPPGLVSGNTIYF
TGTGCCAGCAGCCCCCCCCCGGGACTCGTCTCTGGAAACACCATATATTTT
>-|-|15|TRBV10-2|TRBJ1-4
CASSEGAATNEKLFF
TGCGCCAGCAGTGAGGGGGCAGCAACTAATGAAAAACTGTTTTTT
>once|-|15|TRBV10-2|TRBJ2-5
CASSDVATYQETQYF
TGCGCCAGCAGTGATGTAGCGACGTACCAAGAGACCCAGTACTTC
>-|-|17|TRBV4-2|TRBJ2-4
CASSQDWVGEGSAIQYF
TGTGCCAGCAGCCAAGATTGGGTGGGAGAAGGTTCTGCCATTCAGTACTTC
>-|TRBD1|13|TRBV19|TRBJ1-2
CASRTDRAYGYTF
TGTGCCAGTAGGACGGACAGGGCCTATGGCTACACCTTC
>-|TRBD1|13|TRBV12-3/TRBV12-4|TRBJ2-7
CASRTGGAYEQYF
TGTGCCAGCAGGACAGGGGGCGCCTACGAGCAGTACTTC
>-|-|15|TRBV5-4|TRBJ1-4
CASSLSQGTNEKLFF
TGTGCCAGCAGCTTAAGTCAGGGGACTAATGAAAAACTGTTTTTT
>-|TRBD2|16|TRBV5-4|TRBJ2-7
CASSSPPSGRAYEQYF
TGTGCCAGCAGCTCCCCCCCTAGCGGGAGGGCCTACGAGCAGTACTTC
>-|-|11|TRBV28|TRBJ1-2
CASSLYDGYTF
TGTGCCAGCAGCCTCTACGATGGCTACACCTTC
>-|-|14|TRBV24-1|TRBJ1-2
CATSSDRPTRGYTF
TGTGCCACCAGTTCTGACAGGCCTACTAGGGGCTACACCTTC
>-|-|15|TRBV28|TRBJ2-7
CASSLSGLGSYEQYF
TGTGCCAGCAGTTTATCAGGGTTGGGCTCCTACGAGCAGTACTTC
>once|TRBD1|15|TRBV5-1|TRBJ1-6
CASSPGTGANSPLHF
TGCGCCAGCAGCCCCGGGACAGGGGCTAATTCACCCCTCCACTTT
>-|-|13|TRBV7-8|TRBJ1-5
CASRGGAHQPQHF
TGTGCCAGCCGAGGGGGGGCTCATCAGCCCCAGCATTTT
>-|-|18|TRBV4-1|TRBJ1-3
CASSQVLRRGSSGNTIYF
TGCGCCAGCAGCCAAGTGCTCCGGCGGGGATCGAGCGGAAACACCATATATTTT
>-|-|13|TRBV2|TRBJ2-7
CASNSGGLGEQYF
TGTGCCAGCAACTCAGGGGGGTTGGGGGAGCAGTACTTC
>-|-|14|TRBV6-5|TRBJ2-7
CASSQSTGSYEQYF
TGTGCCAGCAGTCAGAGCACAGGGTCCTACGAGCAGTACTTC
>-|TRBD2|13|TRBV2|TRBJ2-7
CASITSGTYEQYF
TGTGCCAGCATCACTAGCGGGACCTACGAGCAGTACTTC
>-|-|12|TRBV28|TRBJ2-1
CASSSYRDEQFF
TGTGCCAGCAGTTCGTATCGCGATGAGCAGTTCTTC
>-|TRBD2|18|TRBV3-1/TRBV3-2|TRBJ2-1
CASSQDTLTSGRAGEQFF
TGTGCCAGCAGCCAAGATACCTTGACTAGCGGGAGGGCCGGTGAGCAGTTCTTC
>-|TRBD1|16|TRBV6-4|TRBJ2-2
CASSDSGTGNTGELFF
TGTGCCAGCAGTGACTCCGGGACAGGGAACACCGGGGAGCTGTTTTTT
>-|-|15|TRBV6-5|TRBJ2-2
CASSFSGVGTGELFF
TGTGCCAGCAGTTTTTCAGGGGTTGGCACCGGGGAGCTGTTTTTT
>once|-|16|TRBV10-1|TRBJ1-6
CASSPRVRLQNSPLHF
TGCGCCAGCAGTCCTCGAGTCAGGCTCCAGAATTCACCCCTCCACTTT
>once|TRBD1|13|TRBV2|TRBJ1-1
CASSRGMNTEAFF
TGTGCCAGCAGCAGGGGGATGAACACTGAAGCTTTCTTT
>-|-|14|TRBV28|TRBJ2-7
CASSLLAGMGEQYF
TGTGCCAGCAGTTTATTGGCAGGTATGGGCGAGCAGTACTTC
>-|-|15|TRBV9|TRBJ2-3
CASSVVGTSTDTQYF
TGTGCCAGCAGCGTAGTGGGGACTAGCACAGATACGCAGTATTTT
>-|TRBD2|16|TRBV4-1|TRBJ2-2
CASSPIGRTRPRELFF
TGCGCCAGCAGCCCCATAGGTCGGACTAGGCCAAGGGAGCTGTTTTTT
>-|TRBD1|15|TRBV5-1|TRBJ1-4
CASSTTGGAGEKLFF
TGCGCCAGCAGCACTACAGGGGGCGCTGGCGAAAAACTGTTTTTT
>-|-|14|TRBV7-2|TRBJ2-7
CASSWDMGNYEQYF
TGTGCCAGCAGCTGGGACATGGGGAACTACGAGCAGTACTTC
>-|TRBD1|16|TRBV28|TRBJ2-7
CASTPSRGDRSYEQYF
TGTGCCAGCACCCCATCGCGAGGGGACAGATCCTACGAGCAGTACTTC
>-|-|15|TRBV19|TRBJ1-2
CASSIKGNAAYGYTF
TGTGCCAGTAGTATAAAGGGGAACGCGGCCTATGGCTACACCTTC
>-|TRBD2|15|TRBV7-9|TRBJ2-7
CASSVSGSESYEQYF
TGTGCCAGCAGCGTAAGCGGGAGCGAATCCTACGAGCAGTACTTC
>-|TRBD1|16|TRBV4-1|TRBJ2-1
CASSQPLDRGRLRPFF
TGCGCCAGCAGCCAACCCTTGGACAGGGGACGATTAAGACCGTTCTTC
>-|TRBD2|17|TRBV7-9|TRBJ2-2
CASSITWTSGNTGELFF
TGTGCCAGCAGCATAACATGGACTAGCGGAAACACCGGGGAGCTGTTTTTT
>-|TRBD2|15|TRBV5-4|TRBJ2-1
CASSLRTSSYNEQFF
TGTGCCAGCAGCTTAAGGACTAGCTCCTACAATGAGCAGTTCTTC
>many|TRBD1|15|TRBV3-1/TRBV3-2|TRBJ1-5
CASSPSTGGSQPQHF
TGTGCCAGCAGCCCCTCGACAGGGGGCTCTCAGCCCCAGCATTTT
>-|-|12|TRBV2|TRBJ2-7
CASSGAAYEQYF
TGTGCCAGCAGTGGGGCCGCCTACGAGCAGTACTTC
>-|TRBD1|14|TRBV24-1|TRBJ1-1
CATRGDRDNTEAFF
TGTGCCACCAGGGGAGACAGGGATAACACTGAAGCTTTCTTT
>-|-|15|TRBV7-3|TRBJ1-2
CASSLTGADSYGYTF
TGTGCCAGCAGCTTAACGGGGGCAGACTCCTATGGCTACACCTTC
>-|-|12|TRBV7-5|TRBJ2-3
CARSFSGITQYF
TGTGCCAGAAGCTTTAGCGGGATAACGCAGTATTTT
>-|-|16|TRBV19|TRBJ2-1
CASSSILRGFGNEQFF
TGTGCCAGTAGCTCTATTTTAAGGGGGTTCGGCAATGAGCAGTTCTTC
>-|-|12|TRBV10-3|TRBJ1-5
CAIKGVDQPQHF
TGTGCCATCAAAGGGGTCGATCAGCCCCAGCATTTT
>many|TRBD1|18|TRBV5-6|TRBJ1-5
CASSLSRDRAVMKQPQHF
TGTGCCAGCAGCTTATCGCGGGACAGGGCTGTAATGAAACAGCCCCAGCATTTT
>-|TRBD1|15|TRBV6-5|TRBJ1-5
CASSKETGGLQPQHF
TGTGCCAGCAGCAAAGAGACAGGGGGCCTTCAGCCCCAGCATTTT
>-|TRBD1|14|TRBV6-6|TRBJ1-2
CASRRTGLEGGYTF
TGTGCCAGCAGACGGACAGGGCTAGAGGGAGGCTACACCTTC
>-|-|16|TRBV3-1/TRBV3-2|TRBJ1-3
CASSQRSASLGNTIYF
TGTGCCAGCAGCCAAAGGTCAGCGAGTCTTGGAAACACCATATATTTT
>-|-|17|TRBV5-6|TRBJ1-1
CASSLDREFGGNTEAFF
TGTGCCAGCAGCTTGGACAGGGAGTTCGGCGGGAACACTGAAGCTTTCTTT
>-|TRBD1|14|TRBV6-6|TRBJ1-2
CASTRTGEADGYTF
TGTGCCAGCACCCGGACAGGGGAGGCTGATGGCTACACCTTC
>-|TRBD1|17|TRBV19|TRBJ2-3
CASSTRTGTGNTDTQYF
TGTGCCAGTAGTACACGGACCGGGACAGGGAACACAGATACGCAGTATTTT
>-|-|14|TRBV15|TRBJ2-7
CATSTRTTSYEQYF
TGTGCCACCAGCACCAGGACAACTTCCTACGAGCAGTACTTC
>few|TRBD2|16|TRBV7-6|TRBJ2-2
CASSSTTSGTTGELFF
TGTGCCAGCAGCTCTACGACTAGCGGAACCACCGGGGAGCTGTTTTTT
>-|TRBD1|15|TRBV28|TRBJ1-2
CASRRTGGTNYGYTF
TGTGCCAGCAGACGGACAGGGGGAACTAACTATGGCTACACCTTC
>-|-|11|TRBV19|TRBJ1-4
CASRSREKLFF
TGTGCCAGTAGAAGTCGGGAAAAACTGTTTTTT